The clone carrying this T cell receptor beta chain occurred a few times. The antigen is unknown. The entry originates in a study of T cells after yellow fever vaccination. Study at large: The fractions with low cell numbers were processed using SMART-Seq v4 Ultra Low Input. Whole-study findings and limits: Reappearance after the booster was observed for most primary-vaccination clones (96% CD4, roughly 90% CD8). Though it reached lower strength, the secondary response hit its peak faster, day 5 versus 15. Contaminants from the bulk population, in the form of abundant clonotypes, could be found in FACS-sorted repertoires.

One entry per CDR3 protein results from TCRdb running MiXCR on the 5' RACE reads. In the table there are hundreds of thousands of distinct CDR3 sequences, about 3.5% of which are singletons. Germline V gene sequence: CDR1 MNHEY, CDR2 SVGAGI. The CDR3 extends over 15 amino acids. After removal of 5 bases from V and 5 bases from J, the junction contained 8 bases not matched to a gene. This specimen consisted of PBMCs, obtained on the day of the yellow fever booster vaccination. The chain combines TRBV6-5 with TRBJ2-3; TRBD2 aligns across 9 bases. The origin of this receptor is a man aged 18 to 35 who received the YFV17D yellow fever vaccine. The CDR3 DNA sequence: TGTGCCAGCAGTCTGGCGGGGGGGCCGAGAGATACGCAGTATTTT. Translating gives CASSLAGGPRDTQYF.